This record covers a single T cell receptor (beta chain). The V gene's germline CDR1 is SEHNR and CDR2 FQNEAQ (reference sequence). The CDR3 is 16 residues long. V lost 1 base to trimming and J lost 1 base, with 12 bases between them. Assay used: immunoSEQ multiplex PCR; TCRdb lists only in-frame clones, some missing. The sample has 85,000 to 90,000 clones; 90% to 95% are singletons. This entry is derived from a study of T cell changes during pregnancy in multiple sclerosis. The sequenced sample was peripheral blood, obtained after pregnancy. The clonotype was recovered from a female donor in good health, enrolled as a control in a pregnancy study. The V call is TRBV7-9, the J call TRBJ2-3; D is unresolved. The CDR3 DNA sequence: TGTGCCAGCAGCTTAGATCCGGTTACTCGCACAGATACGCAGTATTTT. Encoded protein: CASSLDPVTRTDTQYF.